This T cell receptor beta chain was retrieved from a study of T cells in Graves' hyperthyroidism and ophthalmopathy. Exclusion of a patient resulted from uncontrolled infection, other autoimmune disease, pregnancy or lactation. In germline, CDR1 is MNHEY, CDR2 SVGAGI. J lost 6 bases, V lost 6 bases, and 10 bases had no gene match. The CDR3 is 15 residues long. Researchers took RNA transcripts and amplified the TCR beta CDR3 regions from them. The HTBI primer set served for first-round RT-PCR of the TCR CDR3. TCRdb called the multiplex PCR reads again in MiXCR, with one record for every CDR3 protein. The sample includes 700,000 to 850,000 distinct CDR3 sequences, approximately 40% of them seen just once.

The chain employs TRBV6-5 and TRBJ2-2; TRBD1 matches 7 bases. This sequence was found in a middle-aged woman with Graves' hyperthyroidism. The material sequenced was blood. This CDR3 reads CASRIGQAPSGELFF. The CDR3 DNA reads as TGTGCCAGCAGAATCGGACAGGCCCCTTCCGGGGAGCTGTTTTTT.